This TCR beta chain was captured by sequencing in a study of blood T cells in healthy people across ages. The study, taken as a whole, reports: Diversity of TCR beta per million T cells declined in a roughly linear way with age. Naive T cell percentage by flow cytometry tracked strongly with beta diversity.

Combining a sample-barcoded 5' primer with a J-beta primer mix, a second PCR ran for 7 to 11 cycles. A single record per CDR3 protein comes from TCRdb applying MiXCR to the 5' RACE reads. The sample consists of 1 million to 1.2 million distinct CDR3 sequences, 35% to 45% of them appearing once. Germline V CDR1 and CDR2: MNHEY, SVGEGT. Trimming cost V 0 bases and J 4 bases, with 7 bases left between them. CDR3 length: 13 residues. In regard to this clonotype: The antigen remains undetermined.

This clonotype was obtained from a young man in good health. Sequenced: blood. This chain links TRBV6-2 or TRBV6-3 with TRBJ2-7, with D hard to call. The CDR3 coding sequence is TGTGCCAGCAGTTACTCTCCCTCATACGAGCAGTACTTC. It specifies CASSYSPSYEQYF.